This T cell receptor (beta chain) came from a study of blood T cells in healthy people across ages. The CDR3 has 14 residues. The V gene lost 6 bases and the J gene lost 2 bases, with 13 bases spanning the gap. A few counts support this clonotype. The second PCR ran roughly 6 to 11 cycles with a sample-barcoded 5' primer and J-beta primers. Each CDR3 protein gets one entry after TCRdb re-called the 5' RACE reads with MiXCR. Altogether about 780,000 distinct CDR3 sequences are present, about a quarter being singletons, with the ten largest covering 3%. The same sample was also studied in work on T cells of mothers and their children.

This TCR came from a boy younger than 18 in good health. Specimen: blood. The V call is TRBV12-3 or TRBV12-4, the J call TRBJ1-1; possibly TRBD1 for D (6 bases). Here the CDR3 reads CASSFWTVNTEAFF. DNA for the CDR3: TGTGCCAGCAGCTTTTGGACAGTCAACACTGAAGCTTTCTTT.